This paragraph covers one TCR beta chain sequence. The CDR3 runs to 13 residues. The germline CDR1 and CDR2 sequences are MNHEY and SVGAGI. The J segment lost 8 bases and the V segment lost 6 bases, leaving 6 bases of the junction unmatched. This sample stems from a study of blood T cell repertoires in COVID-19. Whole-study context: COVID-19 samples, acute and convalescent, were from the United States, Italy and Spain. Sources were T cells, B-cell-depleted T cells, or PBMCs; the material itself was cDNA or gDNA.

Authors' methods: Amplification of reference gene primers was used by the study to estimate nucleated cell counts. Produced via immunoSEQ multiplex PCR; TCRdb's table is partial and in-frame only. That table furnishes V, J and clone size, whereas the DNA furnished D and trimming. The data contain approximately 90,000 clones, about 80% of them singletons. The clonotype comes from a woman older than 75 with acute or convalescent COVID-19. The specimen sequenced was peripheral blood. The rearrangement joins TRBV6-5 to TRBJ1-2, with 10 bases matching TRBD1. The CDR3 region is CASSRDRGRGYTF. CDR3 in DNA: TGTGCCAGCAGCCGGGACAGGGGTCGCGGCTACACCTTC.